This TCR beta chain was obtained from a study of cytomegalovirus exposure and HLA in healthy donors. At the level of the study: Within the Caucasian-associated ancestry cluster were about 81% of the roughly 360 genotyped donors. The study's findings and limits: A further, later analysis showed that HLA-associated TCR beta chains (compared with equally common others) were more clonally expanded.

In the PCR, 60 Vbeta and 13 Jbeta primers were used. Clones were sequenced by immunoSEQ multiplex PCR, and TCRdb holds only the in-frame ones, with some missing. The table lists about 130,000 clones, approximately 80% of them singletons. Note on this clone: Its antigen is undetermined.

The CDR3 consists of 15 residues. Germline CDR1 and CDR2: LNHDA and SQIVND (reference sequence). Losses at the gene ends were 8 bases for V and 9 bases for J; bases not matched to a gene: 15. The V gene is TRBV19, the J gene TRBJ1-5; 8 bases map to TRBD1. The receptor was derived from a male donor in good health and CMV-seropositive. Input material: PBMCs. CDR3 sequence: CASAQGAAGGRPQHF. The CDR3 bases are TGTGCCAGTGCCCAAGGGGCGGCAGGGGGCAGGCCCCAGCATTTT.